This passage covers 6 T cell receptor beta chains from one sample sequenced in a study of vaccination and CD4 T cells after COVID-19. No antigen has been assigned to these receptors. Treatment given: roughly ten-day PBMC culture with coronavirus spike peptide pools or control peptides (ViraFEST assay). The Oncomine TCR Beta short-read assay sequenced DNA from cultured CD4+ T cells. TCRdb ran MiXCR on the PCR reads and lists one entry per CDR3 protein. The table lists around 13,000 distinct CDR3 sequences, 20% to 30% of them singletons. Sequenced material: CD4+ T cells from blood, cultured in vitro, taken after SARS-CoV-2 vaccination. These receptors originate from a human donor who had recovered from COVID-19.

This clonotype has just a few counts. As DNA, the CDR3 is TGTGCCAGCAGTTTATATCAGGGGCTGGGGGAAAAACTGTTTTTT. Protein: CASSLYQGLGEKLFF. The V call is TRBV27, the J call TRBJ1-4, with D possibly TRBD1 on 6 matching bases. The CDR3 extends over 15 amino acids. Trimming removed 1 base from V and 8 bases from J, with 14 bases in between. In germline, CDR1 is MNHEY, CDR2 SMNVEV (reference sequence).

In this sample, this clonotype is medium-sized. This chain joins TRBV20-1 and TRBJ2-4; 13 nucleotides align to TRBD2. The CDR3 is 18 amino acids. The V and J ends lost 3 bases and 1 base, in that order; junction bases with no gene match: 9. Germline V gene sequence: CDR1 DFQATT, CDR2 SNEGSKA (reference sequence). The CDR3 here is CSARKLAGGPEAKNIQYF. The CDR3 DNA follows: TGCAGTGCTAGGAAACTAGCGGGAGGGCCGGAGGCCAAAAACATTCAGTACTTC.

The genes are TRBV15 and TRBJ2-1, with D perhaps TRBD1 or TRBD2 (6 bases each). CDR1 LNHNV and CDR2 YYDKDF come from the germline V gene (reference sequence). The CDR3 runs to 16 residues. Trimming pared 3 bases from V and 7 bases from J, leaving 19 bases between. Written as DNA, the CDR3 is TGTGCCACCAGCAGGGGGGCGTGGGGGGCGAGGAATGAGCAGTTCTTC. Translated, it gives CATSRGAWGARNEQFF.

The chain links TRBV6-1 to TRBJ2-7; perhaps TRBD2 as D (6 bases). This CDR3 comprises 12 residues. Per germline, CDR1 MNHNS and CDR2 SASEGT. V was shortened by 6 bases and J by 6 bases, with 12 bases between the two germline ends. For the CDR3, the DNA is TGTGCCAGCAGCGGGGACTTTCTCGAGCAGTACTTC. The encoded protein is CASSGDFLEQYF.

The chain recombines TRBV7-6 with TRBJ2-1, with 10 bases matching TRBD1. This CDR3 spans 15 amino acids. CDR1 and CDR2 from the germline V gene are SGHVS and FNYEAQ. V shed 5 bases and J 8 bases; nucleotides not matched to a gene: 9. The chain's CDR3 is CASSPKLGQGYEQFF. The CDR3 nucleotides are TGTGCCAGCAGCCCTAAGCTGGGACAGGGGTATGAGCAGTTCTTC.

This clonotype occurred a few times. V is TRBV5-4 and J is TRBJ1-2; TRBD1 matches at 8 bases. Unmatched junction bases numbered 3, after V lost 3 bases and J lost 2 bases. CDR1 is SGHNT and CDR2 is YYREEE in the germline V gene (reference sequence). The CDR3 consists of 14 residues. The CDR3 protein is CASSSGQGNYGYTF. CDR3 sequence (DNA): TGTGCCAGCAGCTCCGGACAGGGAAACTATGGCTACACCTTC. The full variable domain, completed using reference TRBV5-4 and TRBJ1-2, is ETGVTQSPTHLIKTRGQQVTLRCSSQSGHNTVSWYQQALGQGPQFIFQYYREEENGRGNFPPRFSGLQFPNYSSELNVNALELDDSALYLCASSSGQGNYGYTFGSGTRLTVV.